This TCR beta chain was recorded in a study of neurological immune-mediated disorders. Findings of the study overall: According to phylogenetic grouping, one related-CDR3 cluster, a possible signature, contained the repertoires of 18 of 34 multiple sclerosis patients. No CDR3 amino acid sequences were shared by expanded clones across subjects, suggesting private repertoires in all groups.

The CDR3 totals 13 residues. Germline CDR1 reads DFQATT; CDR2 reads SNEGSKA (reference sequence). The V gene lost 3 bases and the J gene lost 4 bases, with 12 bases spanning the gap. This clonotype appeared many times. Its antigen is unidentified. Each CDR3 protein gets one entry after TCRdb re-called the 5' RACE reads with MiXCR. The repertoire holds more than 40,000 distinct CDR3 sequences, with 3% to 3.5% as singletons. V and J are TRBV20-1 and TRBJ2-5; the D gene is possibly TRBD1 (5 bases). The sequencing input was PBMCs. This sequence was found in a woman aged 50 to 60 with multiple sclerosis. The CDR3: CSASDRIAETQYF. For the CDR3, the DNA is TGCAGTGCTAGCGACAGAATAGCAGAGACCCAGTACTTC.